This T cell receptor beta chain was sequenced for a study of technical replicates of blood from several donors (dated by TCRdb to the late 2010s). The CDR3 runs 16 amino acids, cysteine and phenylalanine included. The kept DNA is CDR3 alone, 48 bases in frame from the first base. Per the germline V gene, ENHRY is the CDR1 and SYGVKD is the CDR2. V is shortened by 8 bases, J by 3 bases, and the region joining them spans 20 bases. With respect to this clone: The antigen this receptor binds is unknown. The sample holds no much larger clone one base away, and base qualities are not on file.

Library construction relied on the immunoSEQ multiplex PCR assay. The clones in this table, taken by TCRdb from immuneACCESS, are in-frame only. Not every clone is retained; where verified, under half of the shortfall comes from an unresolved V gene, and the cause of the rest is unknown. The sample table shows about 6,900 clones, and 90% to 96% are seen once. Of the sample, approximately 7% is held by the ten largest clones. This clonotype was obtained from a human donor in good health. Sequenced: PBMCs. The chain was built from TRBV10-3 and TRBJ1-5; tentative D gene TRBD1, with 6 bases matching. The base sequence is TGTGCCATCCGAAGCGGGGGGGGCGATTACAATCAGCCCCAGCATTTT. This codes for CAIRSGGGDYNQPQHF.